The 3 T cell receptor beta chains below were found in one sample sequenced in a study of cytotoxic CD8 clonotypes in ibrutinib-treated CLL. Produced via immunoSEQ multiplex PCR; TCRdb's table is partial and in-frame only. The sample lists fewer than 150,000 clones; around 80% were seen once. Here the sequenced sample was PBMCs, taken after 24 months of ibrutinib treatment. Source of these receptors: a human donor with chronic lymphocytic leukemia.

The V and J genes are TRBV4-3 and TRBJ2-3, with D perhaps given as TRBD1 or TRBD2 (5 bases each). This CDR3 has 18 amino acids. V lost 0 bases and J 3 bases, leaving 19 bases between the germline ends. Germline values: CDR1 LGHNA, CDR2 YSLEER. CDR3 DNA sequence: TGCGCCAGCAGCCAAGATCTGGGAGCAGGGACCACGACAGATACGCAGTATTTT. Amino acid sequence: CASSQDLGAGTTTDTQYF.

The chain recombines TRBV7-2 with TRBJ2-3; D gene uncertain. This CDR3 comprises 16 residues. V lost 2 bases, J lost 6 bases, and 18 bases lay in between. The germline gives CDR1 SGHTA, CDR2 FQGNSA. CDR3 amino acids: CASSLTPPRSVDTQYF. The DNA of the CDR3 is TGTGCCAGCAGCTTAACCCCCCCCCGGTCAGTTGATACGCAGTATTTT.

CDR3 coding DNA: TGTGCCAGCAGCTTAGAGTCGGGACGGAATTACGGGGAGCTGTTTTTT. Translated, it gives CASSLESGRNYGELFF. V and J are TRBV7-9 and TRBJ2-2; possibly TRBD1 or TRBD2 for D (5 bases each). V dropped 1 base and J dropped 7 bases, with 16 bases sitting between them. CDR1 SEHNR and CDR2 FQNEAQ come from the germline V gene (reference sequence). This CDR3 contains 16 residues.